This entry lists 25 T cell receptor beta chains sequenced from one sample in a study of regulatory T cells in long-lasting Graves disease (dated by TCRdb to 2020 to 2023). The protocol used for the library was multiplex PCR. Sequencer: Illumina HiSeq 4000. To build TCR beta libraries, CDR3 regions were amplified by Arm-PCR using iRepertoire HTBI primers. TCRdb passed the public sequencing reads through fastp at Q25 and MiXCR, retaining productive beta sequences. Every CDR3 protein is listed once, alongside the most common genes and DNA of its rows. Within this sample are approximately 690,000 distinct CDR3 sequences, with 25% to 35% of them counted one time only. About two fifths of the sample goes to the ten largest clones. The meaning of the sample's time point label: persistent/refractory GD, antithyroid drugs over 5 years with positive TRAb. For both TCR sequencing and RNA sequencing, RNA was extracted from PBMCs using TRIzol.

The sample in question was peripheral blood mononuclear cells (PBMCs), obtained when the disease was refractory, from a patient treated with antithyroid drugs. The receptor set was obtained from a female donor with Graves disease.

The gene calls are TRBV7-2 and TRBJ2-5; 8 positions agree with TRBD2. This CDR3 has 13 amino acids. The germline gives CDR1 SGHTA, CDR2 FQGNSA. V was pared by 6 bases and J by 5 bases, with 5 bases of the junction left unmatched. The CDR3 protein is CASSSRGGETQYF. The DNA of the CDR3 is TGTGCCAGCAGTTCCCGGGGGGGGGAGACCCAGTACTTC.

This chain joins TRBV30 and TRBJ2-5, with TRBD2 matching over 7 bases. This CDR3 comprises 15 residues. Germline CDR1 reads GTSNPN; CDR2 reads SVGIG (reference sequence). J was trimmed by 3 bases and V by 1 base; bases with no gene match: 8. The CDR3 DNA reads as TGTGCCTGGAGTGGAGTTAGCGGGCCGAAAGAGACCCAGTACTTC. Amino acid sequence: CAWSGVSGPKETQYF.

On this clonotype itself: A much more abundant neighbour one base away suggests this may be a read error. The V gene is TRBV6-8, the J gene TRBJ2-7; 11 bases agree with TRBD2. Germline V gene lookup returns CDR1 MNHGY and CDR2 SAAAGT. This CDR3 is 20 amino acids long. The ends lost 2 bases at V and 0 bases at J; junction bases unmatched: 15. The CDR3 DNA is TGTGCCAGCAGTTACGGTTGGGGACTAGCGGCCCCAAACCACTCCTACGAGCAGTACTTC. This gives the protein CASSYGWGLAAPNHSYEQYF.

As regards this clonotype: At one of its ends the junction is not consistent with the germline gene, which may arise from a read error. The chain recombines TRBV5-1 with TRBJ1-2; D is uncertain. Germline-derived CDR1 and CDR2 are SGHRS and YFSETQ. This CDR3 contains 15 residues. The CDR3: CASSLGFGVGYGCTF. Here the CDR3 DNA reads TGCGCCAGCAGCTTGGGCTTCGGGGTAGGCTATGGCTGCACCTTC.

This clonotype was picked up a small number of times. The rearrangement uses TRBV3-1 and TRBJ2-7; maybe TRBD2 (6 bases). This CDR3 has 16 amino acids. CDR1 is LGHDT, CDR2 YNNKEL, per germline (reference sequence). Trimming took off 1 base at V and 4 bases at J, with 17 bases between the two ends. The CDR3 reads CASSQVLGTPPYEQYF. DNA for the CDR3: TGTGCCAGCAGCCAAGTACTCGGGACTCCACCTTACGAGCAGTACTTC.

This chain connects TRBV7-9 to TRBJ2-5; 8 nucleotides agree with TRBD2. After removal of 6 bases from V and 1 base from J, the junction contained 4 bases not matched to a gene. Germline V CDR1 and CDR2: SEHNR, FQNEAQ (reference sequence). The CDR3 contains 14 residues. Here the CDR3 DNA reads TGTGCCAGCAGAGATAGCGGGATCCAAGAGACCCAGTACTTC. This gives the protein CASRDSGIQETQYF.

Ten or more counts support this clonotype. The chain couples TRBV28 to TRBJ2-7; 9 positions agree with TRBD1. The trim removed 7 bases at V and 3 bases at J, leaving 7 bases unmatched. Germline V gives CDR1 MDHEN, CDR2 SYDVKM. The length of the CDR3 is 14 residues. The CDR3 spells CASTGTGNFYEQYF. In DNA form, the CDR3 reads TGTGCCAGCACGGGGACAGGGAACTTCTACGAGCAGTACTTC.

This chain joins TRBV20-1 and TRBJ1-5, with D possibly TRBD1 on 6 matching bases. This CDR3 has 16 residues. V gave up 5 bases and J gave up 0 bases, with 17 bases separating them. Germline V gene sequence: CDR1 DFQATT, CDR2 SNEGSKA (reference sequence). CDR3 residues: CSAHREGGYSNQPQHF. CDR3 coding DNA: TGCAGTGCTCACAGGGAGGGAGGCTATAGCAATCAGCCCCAGCATTTT.

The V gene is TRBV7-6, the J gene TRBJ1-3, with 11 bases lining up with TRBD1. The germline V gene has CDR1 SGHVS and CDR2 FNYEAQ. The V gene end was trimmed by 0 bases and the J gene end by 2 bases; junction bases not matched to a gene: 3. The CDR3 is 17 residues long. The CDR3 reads CASSLADRGLPGNTIYF. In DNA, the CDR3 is TGTGCCAGCAGCTTAGCGGACAGGGGGCTGCCTGGAAACACCATATATTTT.

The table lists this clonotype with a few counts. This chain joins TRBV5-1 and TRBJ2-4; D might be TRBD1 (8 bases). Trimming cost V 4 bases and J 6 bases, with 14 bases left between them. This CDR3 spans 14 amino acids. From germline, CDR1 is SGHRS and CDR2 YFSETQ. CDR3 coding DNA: TGCGCCAGCAGCCCGAACAGGGGGGGAAACATTCAGTACTTC. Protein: CASSPNRGGNIQYF.

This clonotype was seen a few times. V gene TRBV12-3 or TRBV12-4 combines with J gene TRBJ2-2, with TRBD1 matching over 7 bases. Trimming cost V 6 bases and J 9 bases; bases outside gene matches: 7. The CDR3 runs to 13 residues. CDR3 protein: CASSLGQARELFF. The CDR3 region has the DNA TGTGCCAGCAGCCTAGGACAGGCCAGGGAGCTGTTTTTT.

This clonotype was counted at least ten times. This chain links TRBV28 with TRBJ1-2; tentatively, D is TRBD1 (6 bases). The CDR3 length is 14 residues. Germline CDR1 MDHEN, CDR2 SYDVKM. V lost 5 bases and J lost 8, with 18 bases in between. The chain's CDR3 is CASSPPYRDGGYTF. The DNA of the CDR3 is TGTGCCAGCAGTCCCCCCTACAGGGATGGCGGCTACACCTTC.

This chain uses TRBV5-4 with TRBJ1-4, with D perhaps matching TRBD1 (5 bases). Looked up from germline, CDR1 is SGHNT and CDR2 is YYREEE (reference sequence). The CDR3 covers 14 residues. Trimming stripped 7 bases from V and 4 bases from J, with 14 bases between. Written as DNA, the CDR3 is TGTGCCAGCCAATTACGAGGGGTTAATGAAAAACTGTTTTTT. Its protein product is CASQLRGVNEKLFF.

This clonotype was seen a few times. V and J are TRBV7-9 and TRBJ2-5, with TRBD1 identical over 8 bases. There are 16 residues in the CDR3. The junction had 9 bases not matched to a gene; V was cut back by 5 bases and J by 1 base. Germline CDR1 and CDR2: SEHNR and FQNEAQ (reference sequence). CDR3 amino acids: CASSLGTGEFQETQYF. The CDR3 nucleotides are TGTGCCAGCAGCCTGGGGACAGGCGAGTTCCAAGAGACCCAGTACTTC. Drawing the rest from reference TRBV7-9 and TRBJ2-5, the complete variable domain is DTGVSQNPRHKITKRGQNVTFRCDPISEHNRLYWYRQTLGQGPEFLTYFQNEAQLEKSRLLSDRFSAERPKGSFSTLEIQRTEQGDSAMYLCASSLGTGEFQETQYFGPGTRLLVL.

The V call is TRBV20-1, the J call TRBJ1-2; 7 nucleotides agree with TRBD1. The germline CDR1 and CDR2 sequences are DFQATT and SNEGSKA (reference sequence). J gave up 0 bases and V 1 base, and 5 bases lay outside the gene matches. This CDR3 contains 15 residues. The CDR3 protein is CSARAGQITNYGYTF. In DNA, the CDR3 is TGCAGTGCTAGAGCGGGACAGATAACTAACTATGGCTACACCTTC.

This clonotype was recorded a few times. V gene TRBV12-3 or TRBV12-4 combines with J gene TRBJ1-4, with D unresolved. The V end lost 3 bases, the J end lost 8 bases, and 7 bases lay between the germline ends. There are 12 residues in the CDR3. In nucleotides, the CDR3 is TGTGCCAGCAGTTTTTGGAACGAAAAACTGTTTTTT. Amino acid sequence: CASSFWNEKLFF.

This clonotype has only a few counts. The CDR3 DNA reads TGTGCCAGTACCAACTGGGGAGCTAACTATGGCTACACCTTC. It codes for CASTNWGANYGYTF. This rearrangement joins TRBV19 to TRBJ1-2; no firm D call. Trimming stripped 7 bases from V and 0 bases from J, with 12 bases between. The germline V gene encodes CDR1 LNHDA and CDR2 SQIVND (reference sequence). This CDR3 is 14 amino acids long.

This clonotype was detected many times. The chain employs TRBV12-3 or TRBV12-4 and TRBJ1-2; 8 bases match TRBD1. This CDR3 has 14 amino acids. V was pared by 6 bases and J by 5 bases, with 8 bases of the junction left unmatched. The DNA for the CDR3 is TGTGCCAGCAGCTCCCAGACAGGGGAATATGGCTACACCTTC. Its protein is CASSSQTGEYGYTF.

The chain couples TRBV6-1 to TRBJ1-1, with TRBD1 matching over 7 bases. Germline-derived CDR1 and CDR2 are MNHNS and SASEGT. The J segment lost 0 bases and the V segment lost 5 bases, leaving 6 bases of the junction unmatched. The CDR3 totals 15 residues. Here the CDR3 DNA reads TGTGCCAGCAGTCCGAAGGACAGGATGAACACTGAAGCTTTCTTT. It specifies CASSPKDRMNTEAFF.

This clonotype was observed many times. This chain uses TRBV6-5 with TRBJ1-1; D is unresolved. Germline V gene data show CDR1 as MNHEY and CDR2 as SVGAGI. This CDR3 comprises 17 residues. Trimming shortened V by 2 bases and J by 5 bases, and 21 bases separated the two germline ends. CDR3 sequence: CASSYRGAGGPTTEAFF. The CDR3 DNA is TGTGCCAGCAGTTACAGAGGAGCCGGAGGCCCTACGACTGAAGCTTTCTTT.

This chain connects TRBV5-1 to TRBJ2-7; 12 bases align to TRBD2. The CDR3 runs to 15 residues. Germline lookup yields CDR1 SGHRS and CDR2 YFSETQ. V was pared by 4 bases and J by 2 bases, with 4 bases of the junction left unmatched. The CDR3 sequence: CASSRTSGAAYEQYF. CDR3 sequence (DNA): TGCGCCAGCAGCCGGACTAGCGGGGCCGCCTACGAGCAGTACTTC.

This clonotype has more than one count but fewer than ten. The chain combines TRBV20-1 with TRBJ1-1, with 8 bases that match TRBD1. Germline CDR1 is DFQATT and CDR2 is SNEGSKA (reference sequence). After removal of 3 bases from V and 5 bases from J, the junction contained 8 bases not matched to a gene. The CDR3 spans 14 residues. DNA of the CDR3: TGCAGTGCTAGGCTAACAGGGGGAGGGACTGAAGCTTTCTTT. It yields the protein CSARLTGGGTEAFF.

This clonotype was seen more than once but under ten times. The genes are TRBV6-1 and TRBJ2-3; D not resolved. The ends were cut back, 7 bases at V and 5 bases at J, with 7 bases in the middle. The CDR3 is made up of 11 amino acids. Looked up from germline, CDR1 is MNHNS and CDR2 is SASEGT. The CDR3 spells CASTTGDTQYF. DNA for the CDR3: TGTGCCAGCACCACGGGAGATACGCAGTATTTT.

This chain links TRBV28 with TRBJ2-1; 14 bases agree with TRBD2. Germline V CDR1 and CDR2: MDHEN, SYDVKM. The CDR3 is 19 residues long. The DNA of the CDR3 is TGTGCGCACTGCAAGAGGACTAGCGGGAGGCCGATTGGGGGCAATGAGCAGTTCTTC. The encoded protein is CAHCKRTSGRPIGGNEQFF. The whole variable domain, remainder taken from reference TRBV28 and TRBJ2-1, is DVKVTQSSRYLVKRTGEKVFLECVQDMDHENMFWYRQDPGLGLRLIYFSYDVKMKEKGDIPEGYSVSREKKERFSLILESASTNQTSMYLCAHCKRTSGRPIGGNEQFFGPGTRLTVL.

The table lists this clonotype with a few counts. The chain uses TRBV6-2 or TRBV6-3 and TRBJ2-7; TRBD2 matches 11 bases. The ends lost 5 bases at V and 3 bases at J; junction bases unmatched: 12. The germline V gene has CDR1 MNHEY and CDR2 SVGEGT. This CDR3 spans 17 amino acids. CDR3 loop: CASSERGLAARIYEQYF. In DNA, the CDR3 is TGTGCCAGCAGTGAAAGGGGACTAGCGGCCCGTATCTACGAGCAGTACTTC.